This is a list of T cell receptor beta chains from one sample in a study of T cells after yellow fever vaccination. TCRdb ran MiXCR on the 5' RACE reads and lists one entry per CDR3 protein. The sample records hundreds of thousands of distinct CDR3 sequences, around an eighth being singletons. Sample: PBMCs, taken on the day of the yellow fever booster vaccination. Receptors were obtained from a young man who received the YFV17D yellow fever vaccine. The CDR3 runs from the conserved cysteine through the conserved F or W. D genes are given only for firm matches. Only some rows state a clone size, as once, few, many or a class for expanded clones.

clone size	V gene	D gene	J gene	CDR3 protein	CDR3 DNA
few	TRBV20-1	.	TRBJ2-1	CSASGGIRGTSYNEQFF	TGCAGTGCTAGCGGAGGGATAAGGGGCACATCCTACAATGAGCAGTTCTTC
.	TRBV4-3	TRBD2	TRBJ2-2	CASSQRAGGNTGELFF	TGCGCCAGCAGCCAGAGAGCGGGAGGGAATACCGGGGAGCTGTTTTTT
few	TRBV7-9	TRBD2	TRBJ2-1	CASSEMRTSGYNEQFF	TGTGCCAGCAGCGAAATGAGGACTAGCGGATACAATGAGCAGTTCTTC
.	TRBV11-2	.	TRBJ2-1	CASSLDRQAYNEQFF	TGTGCCAGCAGCTTAGATAGACAGGCCTACAATGAGCAGTTCTTC
once	TRBV29-1	TRBD2	TRBJ2-1	CSVKTSGRGYEQFF	TGCAGCGTTAAAACTAGCGGGAGGGGTTATGAGCAGTTCTTC
many	TRBV6-5	.	TRBJ2-2	CASSRVAGELFF	TGTGCCAGCAGCAGGGTTGCCGGGGAGCTGTTTTTT
.	TRBV7-2	TRBD2	TRBJ2-3	CASSLGTSRVTDTQYF	TGTGCCAGCAGCTTAGGGACTAGCCGGGTCACAGATACGCAGTATTTT
few	TRBV14	.	TRBJ2-7	CASSRAGLSSYEQYF	TGTGCCAGCAGCCGGGCGGGGTTAAGCTCCTACGAGCAGTACTTC
.	TRBV28	TRBD2	TRBJ2-3	CASSPWEGTSTDTQYF	TGTGCCAGCAGCCCCTGGGAGGGCACTAGCACAGATACGCAGTATTTT
.	TRBV5-5	.	TRBJ2-1	CASSLLPWDQSSYNEQFF	TGTGCCAGCAGCTTGTTGCCTTGGGACCAGAGCTCCTACAATGAGCAGTTCTTC
.	TRBV11-2	.	TRBJ2-1	CASSPRPDNEQFF	TGTGCCAGCAGCCCTAGACCTGACAATGAGCAGTTCTTC
.	TRBV5-1	TRBD2	TRBJ2-2	CASSSGLAGGVTGELFF	TGCGCCAGCAGCTCTGGACTAGCGGGAGGGGTCACCGGGGAGCTGTTTTTT
few	TRBV6-2/TRBV6-3	.	TRBJ2-1	CATYRLGHEQFF	TGTGCCACCTACAGGCTGGGCCATGAGCAGTTCTTC
.	TRBV30	.	TRBJ2-3	CAWSPNSRSTDTQYF	TGTGCCTGGAGCCCCAATAGCAGGAGCACAGATACGCAGTATTTT
.	TRBV7-8	.	TRBJ2-2	CASTLRTAGWTGELFF	TGTGCCAGCACCTTGAGGACAGCGGGATGGACCGGGGAGCTGTTTTTT
many	TRBV12-3/TRBV12-4	TRBD2	TRBJ2-3	CASSLRLAGTDTQYF	TGTGCCAGCAGCTTAAGACTAGCCGGTACAGATACGCAGTATTTT
many	TRBV5-1	.	TRBJ2-7	CASSRGTPSWYEQYF	TGCGCCAGCAGCCGCGGGACTCCCTCTTGGTACGAGCAGTACTTC
few	TRBV20-1	TRBD2	TRBJ2-1	CSARTSGSPNEQFF	TGCAGTGCTCGGACTAGCGGGAGCCCGAATGAGCAGTTCTTC
few	TRBV4-3	.	TRBJ1-4	CASSQATIPGEKLFF	TGCGCCAGCAGCCAAGCCACCATCCCCGGTGAAAAACTGTTTTTT
.	TRBV28	TRBD1	TRBJ2-1	CASSLFQGAYNEQFF	TGTGCCAGCAGTTTATTCCAGGGGGCCTACAATGAGCAGTTCTTC
.	TRBV30	.	TRBJ1-4	CAWSLTPGFTEKLFF	TGTGCCTGGAGTCTGACTCCAGGGTTTACTGAAAAACTGTTTTTT
few	TRBV3-1	TRBD1	TRBJ1-1	CASSQGQGVLHTEAFF	TGTGCCAGCAGCCAGGGACAGGGGGTCTTACACACTGAAGCTTTCTTT
.	TRBV5-5	.	TRBJ2-2	CASSLNRGGELFF	TGTGCCAGCAGCCTGAACCGGGGCGGGGAGCTGTTTTTT
many	TRBV6-2/TRBV6-3	TRBD1	TRBJ2-5	CASSTGTGQETQYF	TGTGCCAGCAGTACCGGGACAGGGCAAGAGACCCAGTACTTC
few	TRBV7-2	TRBD1	TRBJ2-7	CASSLGGQRSYEQYF	TGTGCCAGCAGCTTAGGGGGACAGCGATCCTACGAGCAGTACTTC
few	TRBV14	.	TRBJ2-7	CASSQITGRLGASYEQYF	TGTGCCAGCAGCCAAATCACAGGACGATTAGGGGCCTCCTACGAGCAGTACTTC
.	TRBV20-1	TRBD2	TRBJ2-3	CSASRLAGDSSADTQYF	TGCAGTGCTAGTAGGCTAGCGGGAGACTCAAGCGCAGATACGCAGTATTTT
few	TRBV25-1	TRBD1	TRBJ2-4	CASPGQGASKNIQYF	TGTGCCAGCCCCGGACAGGGGGCGTCCAAAAACATTCAGTACTTC
.	TRBV25-1	TRBD1	TRBJ1-5	CASGTGGGGNQPQHF	TGTGCCAGCGGGACAGGTGGGGGCGGCAATCAGCCCCAGCATTTT
.	TRBV29-1	TRBD2	TRBJ2-5	CSHPGLAGGPNSETQYF	TGCAGCCACCCGGGACTAGCGGGAGGGCCGAATTCGGAGACCCAGTACTTC
few	TRBV4-3	TRBD2	TRBJ2-4	CASSQVGLAEHKNIQYF	TGCGCCAGCAGCCAAGTCGGTCTAGCGGAGCACAAAAACATTCAGTACTTC
many	TRBV7-8	.	TRBJ2-2	CASSFKNTGELFF	TGTGCCAGCAGCTTCAAAAACACCGGGGAGCTGTTTTTT
few	TRBV5-1	.	TRBJ1-2	CASSLGLPEDGYTF	TGCGCCAGCAGCTTGGGATTACCCGAAGATGGCTACACCTTC
.	TRBV3-1	.	TRBJ2-7	CASSHVIRGSYEQYF	TGTGCCAGCAGCCATGTAATCAGGGGTTCCTACGAGCAGTACTTC
.	TRBV29-1	.	TRBJ1-2	CSVEPAGSGYGYTF	TGCAGCGTTGAACCCGCCGGGTCTGGCTATGGCTACACCTTC
.	TRBV18	.	TRBJ2-4	CASSPSPLRGAGF	TGTGCCAGCTCACCATCCCCCCTCCGAGGGGCGGGCTTC
.	TRBV14	TRBD2	TRBJ2-3	CASSTSGRGTQYF	TGTGCCAGCAGCACTAGCGGGAGAGGGACGCAGTATTTT
.	TRBV18	TRBD2	TRBJ2-1	CASSPLGLAGENEQFF	TGTGCCAGCTCACCACTGGGACTAGCGGGAGAAAATGAGCAGTTCTTC
.	TRBV20-1	TRBD2	TRBJ2-1	CSARGGAGVLGNEQFF	TGCAGTGCTAGGGGTGGAGCGGGAGTTTTGGGGAATGAGCAGTTCTTC
.	TRBV7-8	.	TRBJ1-2	CASSSGAGYTF	TGTGCCAGCAGCTCAGGGGCGGGCTACACCTTC
many	TRBV5-1	.	TRBJ2-3	CASSLIAGTPSTDTQYF	TGCGCCAGCAGCTTGATCGCCGGGACTCCTAGCACAGATACGCAGTATTTT
.	TRBV20-1	TRBD2	TRBJ2-1	CSATSGGRVGNEQFF	TGCAGTGCTACTAGTGGCGGGAGAGTAGGGAATGAGCAGTTCTTC
few	TRBV9	TRBD2	TRBJ2-1	CASSVDASGNINEQFF	TGTGCCAGCAGCGTAGATGCTAGCGGGAATATCAATGAGCAGTTCTTC
.	TRBV5-4	TRBD2	TRBJ2-7	CASSLAGLAGLEQYF	TGTGCCAGCAGCTTGGCGGGACTAGCGGGCTTGGAGCAGTACTTC
few	TRBV6-5	.	TRBJ2-1	CASSYVMGYEQFF	TGTGCCAGCAGTTATGTAATGGGTTATGAGCAGTTCTTC
few	TRBV30	.	TRBJ2-3	CAWSLGLFGTDTQYF	TGTGCCTGGAGTTTGGGACTCTTCGGGACAGATACGCAGTATTTT
.	TRBV6-5	.	TRBJ1-5	CASNKKGQPQHF	TGTGCCAGCAATAAAAAGGGTCAGCCCCAGCATTTT
few	TRBV5-1	.	TRBJ2-7	CASSLEGLGEQYF	TGCGCCAGCAGCTTGGAAGGGCTTGGCGAGCAGTACTTC
.	TRBV5-1	.	TRBJ2-1	CASGGSGYNEQFF	TGCGCCAGCGGGGGTTCAGGGTACAATGAGCAGTTCTTC
.	TRBV5-1	.	TRBJ2-7	CASSTGLLSYEQYF	TGCGCCAGCAGCACGGGACTCCTCTCCTACGAGCAGTACTTC
few	TRBV20-1	.	TRBJ2-7	CSARGKRDEQYF	TGCAGTGCTAGGGGGAAGAGGGACGAGCAGTACTTC
few	TRBV28	.	TRBJ1-3	CASSSPTAGAKGNTIYF	TGTGCCAGCAGTTCGCCTACGGCGGGGGCGAAGGGAAACACCATATATTTT
.	TRBV7-2	.	TRBJ2-5	CASSDPGRRQETQYF	TGTGCCAGCAGCGATCCGGGACGGAGACAAGAGACCCAGTACTTC
few	TRBV27	.	TRBJ2-1	CASSSRTPYNEQFF	TGTGCCAGCAGTTCGAGGACCCCCTACAATGAGCAGTTCTTC
few	TRBV20-1	.	TRBJ1-2	CSARPATADYGYTF	TGCAGTGCGAGACCTGCTACTGCCGACTATGGCTACACCTTC
.	TRBV7-3	.	TRBJ2-1	CASSSTGPRSYNEQFF	TGTGCCAGCAGCTCTACCGGGCCCCGCTCTTACAATGAGCAGTTCTTC
.	TRBV20-1	TRBD1	TRBJ1-4	CSAREGGQVNEKLFF	TGTAGTGCTAGAGAAGGGGGACAGGTTAATGAAAAACTGTTTTTT